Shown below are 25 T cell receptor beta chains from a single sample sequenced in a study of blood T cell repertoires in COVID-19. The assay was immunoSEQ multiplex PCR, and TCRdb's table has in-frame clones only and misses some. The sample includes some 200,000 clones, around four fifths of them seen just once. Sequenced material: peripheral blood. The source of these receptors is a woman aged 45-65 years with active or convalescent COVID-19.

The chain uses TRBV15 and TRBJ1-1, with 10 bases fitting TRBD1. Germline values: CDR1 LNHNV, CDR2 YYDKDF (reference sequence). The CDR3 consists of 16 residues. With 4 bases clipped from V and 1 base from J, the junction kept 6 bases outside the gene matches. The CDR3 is CATSTSRDRGNTEAFF. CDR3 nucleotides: TGTGCCACCAGCACATCGAGGGACAGGGGGAACACTGAAGCTTTCTTT.

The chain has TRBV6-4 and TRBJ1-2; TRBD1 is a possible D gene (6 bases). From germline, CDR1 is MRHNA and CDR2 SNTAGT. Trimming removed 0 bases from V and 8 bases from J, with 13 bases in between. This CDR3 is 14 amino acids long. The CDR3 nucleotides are TGTGCCAGCAGTGACTCGGAACAGGGAGTAGGCTACACCTTC. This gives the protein CASSDSEQGVGYTF.

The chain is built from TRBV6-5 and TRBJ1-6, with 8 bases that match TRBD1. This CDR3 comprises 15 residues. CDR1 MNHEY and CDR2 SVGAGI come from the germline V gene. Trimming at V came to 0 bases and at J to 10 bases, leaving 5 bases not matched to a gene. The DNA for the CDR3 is TGTGCCAGCAGTTACTCTGCCAGGGGGCCCTCACCCCTCCACTTT. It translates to CASSYSARGPSPLHF.

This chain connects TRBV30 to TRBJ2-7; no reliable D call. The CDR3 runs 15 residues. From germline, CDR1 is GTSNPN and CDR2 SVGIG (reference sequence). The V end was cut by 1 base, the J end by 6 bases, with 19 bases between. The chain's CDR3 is CAWSGGATTIGEQYF. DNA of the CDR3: TGTGCCTGGAGTGGCGGAGCCACTACTATCGGCGAGCAGTACTTC.

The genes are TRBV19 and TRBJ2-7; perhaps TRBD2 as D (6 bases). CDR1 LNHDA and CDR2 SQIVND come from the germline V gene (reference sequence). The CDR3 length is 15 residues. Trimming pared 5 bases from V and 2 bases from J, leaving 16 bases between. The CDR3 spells CASSVAGGGAYEQYF. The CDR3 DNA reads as TGTGCCAGTAGTGTGGCTGGGGGAGGAGCCTACGAGCAGTACTTC.

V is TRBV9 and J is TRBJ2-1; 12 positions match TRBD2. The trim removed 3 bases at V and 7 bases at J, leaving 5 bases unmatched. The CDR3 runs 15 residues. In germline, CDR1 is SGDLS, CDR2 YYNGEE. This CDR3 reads CASSALAGGLNEQFF. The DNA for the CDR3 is TGTGCCAGCAGCGCCCTAGCGGGGGGGCTTAATGAGCAGTTCTTC.

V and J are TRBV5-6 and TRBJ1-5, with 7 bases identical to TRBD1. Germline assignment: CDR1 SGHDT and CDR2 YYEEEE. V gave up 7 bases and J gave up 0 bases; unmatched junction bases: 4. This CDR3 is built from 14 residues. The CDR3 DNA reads TGTGCCAGCCAGACAGGGCTTAGCAATCAGCCCCAGCATTTT. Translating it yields CASQTGLSNQPQHF.

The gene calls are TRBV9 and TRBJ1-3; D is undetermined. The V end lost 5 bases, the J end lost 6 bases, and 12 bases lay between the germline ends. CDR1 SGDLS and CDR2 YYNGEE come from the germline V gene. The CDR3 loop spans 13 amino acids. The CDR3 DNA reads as TGTGCCAGCAGTTCAGGTGTAGAAAACACCATATATTTT. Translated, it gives CASSSGVENTIYF. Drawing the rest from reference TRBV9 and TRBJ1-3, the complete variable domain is DSGVTQTPKHLITATGQRVTLRCSPRSGDLSVYWYQQSLDQGLQFLIQYYNGEERAKGNILERFSAQQFPDLHSELNLSSLELGDSALYFCASSSGVENTIYFGEGSWLTVV.

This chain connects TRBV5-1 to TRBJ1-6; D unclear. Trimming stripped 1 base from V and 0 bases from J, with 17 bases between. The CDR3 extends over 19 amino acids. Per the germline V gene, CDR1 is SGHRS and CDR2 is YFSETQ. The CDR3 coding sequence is TGCGCCAGCAGCTTGTCATCTGTCAGGCAAAGCTCCTATAATTCACCCCTCCACTTT. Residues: CASSLSSVRQSSYNSPLHF.

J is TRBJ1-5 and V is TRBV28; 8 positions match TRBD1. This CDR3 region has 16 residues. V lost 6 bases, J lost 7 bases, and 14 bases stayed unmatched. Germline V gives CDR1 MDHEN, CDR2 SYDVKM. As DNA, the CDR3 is TGTGCCAGCAGCTGGACCTTCACAGGGGGGGAACAGCCCCAGCATTTT. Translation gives CASSWTFTGGEQPQHF.

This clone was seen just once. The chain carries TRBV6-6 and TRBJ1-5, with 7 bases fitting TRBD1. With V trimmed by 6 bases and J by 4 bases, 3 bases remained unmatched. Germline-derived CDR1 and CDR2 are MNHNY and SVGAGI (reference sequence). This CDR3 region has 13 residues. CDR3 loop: CASSQQGNQPQHF. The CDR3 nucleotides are TGTGCCAGCAGCCAACAGGGGAATCAGCCCCAGCATTTT.

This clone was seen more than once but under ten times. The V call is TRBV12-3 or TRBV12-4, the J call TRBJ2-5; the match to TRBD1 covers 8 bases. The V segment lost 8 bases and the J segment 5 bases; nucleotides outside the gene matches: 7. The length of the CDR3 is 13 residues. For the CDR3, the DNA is TGTGCCAGCCTGGGACAGGCGTGGGAGACCCAGTACTTC. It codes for CASLGQAWETQYF.

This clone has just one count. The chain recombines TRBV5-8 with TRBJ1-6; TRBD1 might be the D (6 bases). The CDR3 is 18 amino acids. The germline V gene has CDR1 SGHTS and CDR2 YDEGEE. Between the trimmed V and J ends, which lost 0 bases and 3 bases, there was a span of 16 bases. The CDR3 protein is CASSLARAGVVYNSPLHF. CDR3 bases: TGTGCCAGCAGCTTGGCCCGCGCAGGGGTGGTCTATAATTCACCCCTCCACTTT.

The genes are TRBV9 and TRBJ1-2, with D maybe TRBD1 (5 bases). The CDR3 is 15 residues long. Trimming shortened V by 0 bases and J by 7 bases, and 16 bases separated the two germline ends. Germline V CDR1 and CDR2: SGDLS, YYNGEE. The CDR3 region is CASSVDPGNGGGYTF. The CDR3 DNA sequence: TGTGCCAGCAGCGTAGACCCGGGGAACGGGGGTGGCTACACCTTC.

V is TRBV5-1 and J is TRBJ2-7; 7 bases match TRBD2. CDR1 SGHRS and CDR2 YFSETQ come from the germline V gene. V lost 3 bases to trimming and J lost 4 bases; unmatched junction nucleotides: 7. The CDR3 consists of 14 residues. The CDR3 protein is CASSSRDYPYEQYF. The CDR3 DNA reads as TGCGCCAGCAGCTCCCGGGACTATCCTTACGAGCAGTACTTC.

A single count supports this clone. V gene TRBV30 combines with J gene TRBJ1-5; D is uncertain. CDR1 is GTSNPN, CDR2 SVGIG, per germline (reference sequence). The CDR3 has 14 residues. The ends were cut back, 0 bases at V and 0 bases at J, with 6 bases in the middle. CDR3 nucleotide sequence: TGTGCCTGGAGTGTTTCCATTAGCAATCAGCCCCAGCATTTT. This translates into CAWSVSISNQPQHF.

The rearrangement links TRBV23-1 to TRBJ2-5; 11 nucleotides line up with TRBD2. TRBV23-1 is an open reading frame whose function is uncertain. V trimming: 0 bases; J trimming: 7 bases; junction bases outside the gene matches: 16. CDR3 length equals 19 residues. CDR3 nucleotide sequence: TGCGCCAGCAGTCAATCGCAACCCGGGGCTAGCGGGAGGAAAGGGACCCAGTACTTC. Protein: CASSQSQPGASGRKGTQYF.

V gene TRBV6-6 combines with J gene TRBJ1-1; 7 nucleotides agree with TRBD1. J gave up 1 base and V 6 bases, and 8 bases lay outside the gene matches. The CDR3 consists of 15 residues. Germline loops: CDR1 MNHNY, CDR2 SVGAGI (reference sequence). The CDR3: CASSGIDRANTEAFF. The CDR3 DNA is TGTGCCAGCAGCGGGATTGACAGGGCGAACACTGAAGCTTTCTTT.

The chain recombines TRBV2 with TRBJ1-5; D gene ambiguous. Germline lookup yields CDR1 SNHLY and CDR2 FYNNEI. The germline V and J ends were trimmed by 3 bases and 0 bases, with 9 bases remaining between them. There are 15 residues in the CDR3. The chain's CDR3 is CASSDSQASNQPQHF. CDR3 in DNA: TGTGCCAGCAGTGATTCCCAAGCTAGCAATCAGCCCCAGCATTTT.

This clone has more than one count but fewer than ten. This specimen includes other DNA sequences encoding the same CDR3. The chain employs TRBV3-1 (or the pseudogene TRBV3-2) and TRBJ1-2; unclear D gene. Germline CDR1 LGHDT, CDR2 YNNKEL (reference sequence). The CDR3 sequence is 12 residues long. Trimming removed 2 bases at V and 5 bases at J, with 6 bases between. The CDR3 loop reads CASSQTAYGYTF. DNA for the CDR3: TGTGCCAGCAGCCAAACAGCATATGGCTACACCTTC.

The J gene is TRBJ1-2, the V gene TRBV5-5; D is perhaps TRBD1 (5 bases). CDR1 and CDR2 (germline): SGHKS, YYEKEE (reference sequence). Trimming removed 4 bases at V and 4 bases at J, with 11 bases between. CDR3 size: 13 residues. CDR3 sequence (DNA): TGTGCCAGCAGCGCGACAGATCTCTATGGCTACACCTTC. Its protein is CASSATDLYGYTF.

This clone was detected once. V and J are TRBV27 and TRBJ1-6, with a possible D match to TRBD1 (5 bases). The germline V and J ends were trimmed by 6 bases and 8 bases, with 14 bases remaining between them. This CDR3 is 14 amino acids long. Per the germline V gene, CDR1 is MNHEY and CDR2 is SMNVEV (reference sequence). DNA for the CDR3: TGTGCCAGCAGAGCAGGGCAGGGTTATTCACCCCTCCACTTT. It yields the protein CASRAGQGYSPLHF.

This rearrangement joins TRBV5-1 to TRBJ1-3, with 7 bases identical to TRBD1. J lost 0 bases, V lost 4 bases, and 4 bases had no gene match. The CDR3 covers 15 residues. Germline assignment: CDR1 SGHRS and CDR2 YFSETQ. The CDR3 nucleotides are TGCGCCAGCAGCCGCGGACAGGACTCTGGAAACACCATATATTTT. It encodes CASSRGQDSGNTIYF.

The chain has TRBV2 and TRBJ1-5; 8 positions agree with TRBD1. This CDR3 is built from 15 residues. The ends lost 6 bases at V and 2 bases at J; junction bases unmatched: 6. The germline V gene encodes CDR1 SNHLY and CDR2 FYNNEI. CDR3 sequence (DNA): TGTGCCAGCAGGGTTGACAGGGGAGGCAATCAGCCCCAGCATTTT. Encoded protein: CASRVDRGGNQPQHF.

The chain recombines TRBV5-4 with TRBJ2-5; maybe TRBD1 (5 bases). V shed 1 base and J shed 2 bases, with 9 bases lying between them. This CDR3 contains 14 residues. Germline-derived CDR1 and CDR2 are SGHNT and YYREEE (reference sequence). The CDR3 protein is CASSLQGSQETQYF. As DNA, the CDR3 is TGTGCCAGCAGCTTGCAGGGCAGTCAAGAGACCCAGTACTTC.